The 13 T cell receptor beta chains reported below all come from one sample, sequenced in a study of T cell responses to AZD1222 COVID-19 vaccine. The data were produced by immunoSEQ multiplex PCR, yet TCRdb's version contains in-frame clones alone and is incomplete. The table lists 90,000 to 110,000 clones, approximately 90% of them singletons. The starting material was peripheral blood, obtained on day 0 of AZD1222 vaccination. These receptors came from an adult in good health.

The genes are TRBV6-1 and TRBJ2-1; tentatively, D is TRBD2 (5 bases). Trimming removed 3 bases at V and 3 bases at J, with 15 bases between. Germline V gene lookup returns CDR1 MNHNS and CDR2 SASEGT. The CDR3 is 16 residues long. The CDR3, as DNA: TGTGCCAGCAGTGATTCGGGAAGGTTGAACTACAATGAGCAGTTCTTC. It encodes CASSDSGRLNYNEQFF.

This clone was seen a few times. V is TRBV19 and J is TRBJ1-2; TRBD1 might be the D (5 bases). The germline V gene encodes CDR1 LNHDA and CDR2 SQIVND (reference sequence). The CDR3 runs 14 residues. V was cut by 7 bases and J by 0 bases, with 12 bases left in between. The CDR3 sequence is CASTGDSANYGYTF. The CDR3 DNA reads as TGTGCCAGTACCGGAGACAGCGCTAACTATGGCTACACCTTC.

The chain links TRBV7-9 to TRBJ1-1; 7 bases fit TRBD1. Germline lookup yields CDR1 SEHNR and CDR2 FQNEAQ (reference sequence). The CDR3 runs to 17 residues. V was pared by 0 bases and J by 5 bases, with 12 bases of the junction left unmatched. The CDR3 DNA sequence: TGTGCCAGCAGCTTAGCTTCGAGGATAGGCAGGGGGACTGAAGCTTTCTTT. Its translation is CASSLASRIGRGTEAFF.

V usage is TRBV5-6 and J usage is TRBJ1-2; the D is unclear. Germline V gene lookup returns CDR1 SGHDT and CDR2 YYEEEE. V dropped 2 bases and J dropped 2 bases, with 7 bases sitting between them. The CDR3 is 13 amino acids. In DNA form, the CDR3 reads TGTGCCAGCAGCTTAGATGCGAACTATGGCTACACCTTC. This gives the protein CASSLDANYGYTF.

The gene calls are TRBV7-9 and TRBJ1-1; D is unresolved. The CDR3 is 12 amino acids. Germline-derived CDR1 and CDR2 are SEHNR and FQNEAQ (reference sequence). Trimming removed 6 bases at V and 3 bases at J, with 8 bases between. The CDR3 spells CASSEGYTEAFF. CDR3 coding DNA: TGTGCCAGCAGTGAGGGCTACACTGAAGCTTTCTTT.

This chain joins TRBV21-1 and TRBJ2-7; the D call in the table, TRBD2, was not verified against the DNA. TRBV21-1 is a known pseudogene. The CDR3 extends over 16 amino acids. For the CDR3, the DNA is TGTGCCAGCAGCAGGCGGGAGGAGGGGCCGGGCCACGAGCAGTACGTC. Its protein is CASSRREEGPGHEQYV.

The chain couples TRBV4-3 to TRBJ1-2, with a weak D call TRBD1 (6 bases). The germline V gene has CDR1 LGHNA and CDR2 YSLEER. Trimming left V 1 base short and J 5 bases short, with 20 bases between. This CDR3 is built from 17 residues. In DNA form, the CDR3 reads TGCGCCAGCAGCCAAGTTTTTGAGTTTTGGGGGGCGTATGGCTACACCTTC. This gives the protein CASSQVFEFWGAYGYTF.

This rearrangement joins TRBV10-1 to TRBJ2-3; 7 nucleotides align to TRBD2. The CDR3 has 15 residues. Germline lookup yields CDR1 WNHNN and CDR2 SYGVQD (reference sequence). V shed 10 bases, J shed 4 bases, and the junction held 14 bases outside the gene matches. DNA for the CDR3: TGCGCCAAATGGGGAGGGGATGGGGTAGCAGATACGCAGTATTTT. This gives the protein CAKWGGDGVADTQYF.

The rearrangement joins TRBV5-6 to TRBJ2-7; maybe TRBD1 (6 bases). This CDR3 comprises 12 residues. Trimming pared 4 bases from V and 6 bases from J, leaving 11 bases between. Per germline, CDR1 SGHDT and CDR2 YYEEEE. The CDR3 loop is CASSPLGGEQYV. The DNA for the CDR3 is TGTGCCAGCAGCCCCTTAGGGGGCGAGCAGTACGTC.

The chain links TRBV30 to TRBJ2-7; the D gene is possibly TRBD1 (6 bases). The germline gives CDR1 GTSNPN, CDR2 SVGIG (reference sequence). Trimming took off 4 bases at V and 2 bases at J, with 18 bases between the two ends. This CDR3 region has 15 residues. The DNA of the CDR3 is TGTGCCTGGAATTCAGTCGGGCAGGGGACCTACGAGCAGTACTTC. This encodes CAWNSVGQGTYEQYF.

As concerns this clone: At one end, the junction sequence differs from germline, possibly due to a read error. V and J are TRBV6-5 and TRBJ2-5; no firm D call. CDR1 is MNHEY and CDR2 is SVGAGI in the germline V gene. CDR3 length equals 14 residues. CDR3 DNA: TGTGCCAGCAGCCCCGGACCCCCCCAAGGGACCCAGTACTTC. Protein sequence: CASSPGPPQGTQYF.

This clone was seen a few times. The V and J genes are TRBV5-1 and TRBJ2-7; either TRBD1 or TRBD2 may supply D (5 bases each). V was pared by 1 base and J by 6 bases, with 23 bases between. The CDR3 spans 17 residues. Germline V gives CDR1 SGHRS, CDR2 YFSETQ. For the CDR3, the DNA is TGCGCCAGCAGCTTGCTAACCGGGACCAGGGCCGGTAGCGAGCAGTACTTC. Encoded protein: CASSLLTGTRAGSEQYF.

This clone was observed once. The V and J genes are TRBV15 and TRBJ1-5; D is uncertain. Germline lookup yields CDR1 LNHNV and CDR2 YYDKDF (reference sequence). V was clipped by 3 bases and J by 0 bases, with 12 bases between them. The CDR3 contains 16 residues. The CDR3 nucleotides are TGTGCCACCAGCAGCCTTCTTTTGGGTAGCAATCAGCCCCAGCATTTT. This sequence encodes CATSSLLLGSNQPQHF.